The 32 T cell receptor beta chains below were found in one sample sequenced in a study of blood T cell repertoires in COVID-19. Assay: immunoSEQ multiplex PCR; the TCRdb copy retains only in-frame clones and omits some. The profile covers approximately 140,000 clones, with around 86% appearing a single time and 1.6% taken by the ten largest. Sequenced sample: peripheral blood. Every receptor here comes from a human donor in a cohort sampled during active COVID-19.

The chain combines TRBV7-9 with TRBJ2-7, with D maybe TRBD1 (5 bases). This CDR3 contains 13 residues. Germline assignment: CDR1 SEHNR and CDR2 FQNEAQ (reference sequence). Deletions cut 5 bases from V and 0 bases from J, with 8 bases between. CDR3 sequence reads: CASSRDSSYEQYF. CDR3 DNA: TGTGCCAGCAGCCGCGACAGCTCCTACGAGCAGTACTTC.

This clone was seen a single time. The chain employs TRBV10-3 and TRBJ2-7; 7 nucleotides match TRBD2. CDR1 and CDR2 (germline): ENHRY, SYGVKD. This CDR3 spans 14 amino acids. V lost 11 bases to trimming and J lost 0 bases; unmatched junction nucleotides: 10. For the CDR3, the DNA is TGTGCCGCCGGGGGGACGCTAAGCTCCTACGAGCAGTACTTC. The encoded protein is CAAGGTLSSYEQYF.

The V call is TRBV7-2, the J call TRBJ1-4; no definite D call. The germline V and J ends were trimmed by 3 bases and 0 bases, with 8 bases remaining between them. Germline V gene lookup returns CDR1 SGHTA and CDR2 FQGNSA. The CDR3 sequence is 15 residues long. CDR3 in DNA: TGTGCCAGCAGCTTGAACAGAGCAACTAATGAAAAACTGTTTTTT. Protein: CASSLNRATNEKLFF.

This chain uses TRBV4-2 with TRBJ2-5; D remains ambiguous. CDR1 is LGHNA, CDR2 YNFKEQ, per germline. CDR3 size: 14 residues. The ends were cut back, 0 bases at V and 1 base at J, with 6 bases in the middle. The CDR3 protein is CASSQDRGQETQYF. The CDR3 DNA reads TGTGCCAGCAGCCAAGACCGAGGCCAAGAGACCCAGTACTTC.

The chain couples TRBV3-1 (or the pseudogene TRBV3-2) to TRBJ2-1; 8 nucleotides line up with TRBD2. Trimming took 1 base from V and 13 from J; bases not matched to a gene: 12. This CDR3 comprises 15 residues. Germline V gene sequence: CDR1 LGHDT, CDR2 YNNKEL (reference sequence). This CDR3 reads CASSQGWTSRAVQFF. For the CDR3, the DNA is TGTGCCAGCAGCCAAGGCTGGACTAGCCGGGCGGTCCAGTTCTTC.

The V call is TRBV7-3, the J call TRBJ2-2, with 9 bases lining up with TRBD2. The V segment lost 4 bases and the J segment 2 bases; nucleotides outside the gene matches: 5. Germline V gene lookup returns CDR1 SGHTA and CDR2 FQGTGA. CDR3 length: 16 amino acids. In nucleotides, the CDR3 is TGTGCCAGCAGCTCCGGACTAGCGAGCAACACCGGGGAGCTGTTTTTT. This encodes CASSSGLASNTGELFF.

The CDR3 sequence is CASSRGRSGGETQYF. CDR3 sequence (DNA): TGTGCCAGCAGCCGGGGACGGTCGGGGGGAGAGACCCAGTACTTC. The chain links TRBV7-8 to TRBJ2-5; 7 bases match TRBD2. Losses at the gene ends were 5 bases for V and 4 bases for J; bases not matched to a gene: 10. CDR1 and CDR2 (germline): SGHVS, FQNEAQ. This CDR3 is built from 15 residues.

This chain uses TRBV19 with TRBJ2-5; TRBD1 matches 7 bases. This CDR3 comprises 14 residues. Unmatched junction bases numbered 4, after V lost 6 bases and J lost 0 bases. Germline lookup yields CDR1 LNHDA and CDR2 SQIVND (reference sequence). The DNA for the CDR3 is TGTGCCAGTAGGGGACAGAGAGACCAAGAGACCCAGTACTTC. Translation gives CASRGQRDQETQYF. The full variable domain, completed using reference TRBV19 and TRBJ2-5, is DGGITQSPKYLFRKEGQNVTLSCEQNLNHDAMYWYRQDPGQGLRLIYYSQIVNDFQKGDIAEGYSVSREKKESFPLTVTSAQKNPTAFYLCASRGQRDQETQYFGPGTRLLVL.

The rearrangement joins TRBV24-1 to TRBJ2-5; 9 bases are a match to TRBD1. Germline values: CDR1 KGHDR, CDR2 SFDVKD. With 2 bases clipped from V and 4 bases from J, the junction kept 10 bases outside the gene matches. The CDR3 consists of 17 residues. The CDR3 DNA follows: TGTGCCACCAGTGATTCCCCGGGACAGGGAATTAGAGAGACCCAGTACTTC. As protein: CATSDSPGQGIRETQYF.

The J gene is TRBJ1-4, the V gene TRBV24-1; 7 bases agree with TRBD1. Germline-derived CDR1 and CDR2 are KGHDR and SFDVKD. CDR3 length equals 16 residues. Trimming removed 2 bases from V and 11 bases from J; junction bases left unmatched: 13. This CDR3 reads CATSDSGQPGAGKLFF. In DNA, the CDR3 is TGTGCCACCAGTGATTCGGGACAGCCGGGGGCAGGGAAACTGTTTTTT.

The rearrangement joins TRBV7-3 to TRBJ1-6; the match to TRBD1 covers 8 bases. Looked up from germline, CDR1 is SGHTA and CDR2 is FQGTGA. This CDR3 comprises 14 residues. V was pared by 5 bases and J by 11 bases, with 8 bases of the junction left unmatched. The CDR3 nucleotides are TGTGCCAGCAGCCCGAGAGCAGGGGGCGCACCCCTCCACTTT. Protein sequence: CASSPRAGGAPLHF.

V usage is TRBV12-3 or TRBV12-4 and J usage is TRBJ1-6; 8 nucleotides match TRBD1. This CDR3 comprises 13 residues. Losses at the gene ends were 3 bases for V and 10 bases for J; bases not matched to a gene: 2. The CDR3, as DNA: TGTGCCAGCAGTTTGGACAGGGACTCACCCCTCCACTTT. This gives the protein CASSLDRDSPLHF.

This rearrangement joins TRBV7-8 to TRBJ2-2; maybe TRBD2 (6 bases). V was pared by 0 bases and J by 4 bases, with 15 bases between. Germline-derived CDR1 and CDR2 are SGHVS and FQNEAQ. This CDR3 is 17 amino acids long. Written as DNA, the CDR3 is TGTGCCAGCAGCTTAGCGATCAGGCTAGCGAGCACCGGGGAGCTGTTTTTT. Translated: CASSLAIRLASTGELFF. Full variable domain (rest looked up from reference TRBV7-8 and TRBJ2-2): GAGVSQSPRYKVAKRGQDVALRCDPISGHVSLFWYQQALGQGPEFLTYFQNEAQLDKSGLPSDRFFAERPEGSVSTLKIQRTQQEDSAVYLCASSLAIRLASTGELFFGEGSRLTVL.

The gene calls are TRBV19 and TRBJ1-1; TRBD1 agrees at 8 bases. CDR3 length equals 14 residues. CDR1 is LNHDA, CDR2 SQIVND, per germline (reference sequence). The V segment lost 6 bases and the J segment 2 bases; nucleotides outside the gene matches: 5. As DNA, the CDR3 is TGTGCCAGTAGCGTTGGACAGGGCAACACTGAAGCTTTCTTT. Protein product: CASSVGQGNTEAFF.

The chain employs TRBV29-1 and TRBJ1-2; D is unresolved. Germline values: CDR1 SQVTM, CDR2 ANQGSEA. The V and J ends lost 1 base and 4 bases respectively, with 16 bases between them. The CDR3 totals 15 residues. CDR3 sequence (DNA): TGCAGCGTTGAAGGGCGGGCAGGCTTCCGCTATGGCTACACCTTC. Translating gives CSVEGRAGFRYGYTF. Combining the CDR3 with reference TRBV29-1 and TRBJ1-2 gives the whole variable domain SAVISQKPSRDICQRGTSLTIQCQVDSQVTMMFWYRQQPGQSLTLIATANQGSEATYESGFVIDKFPISRPNLTFSTLTVSNMSPEDSSIYLCSVEGRAGFRYGYTFGSGTRLTVV.

V and J are TRBV4-1 and TRBJ2-1; no clear D gene. Trimming took off 4 bases at V and 5 bases at J, with 15 bases between the two ends. Germline V gene lookup returns CDR1 MGHRA and CDR2 YSYEKL. This CDR3 comprises 15 residues. The CDR3 is CASSLSQARDNEQFF. The CDR3 DNA is TGCGCCAGCAGCCTGAGTCAGGCCCGAGACAATGAGCAGTTCTTC.

The V and J genes are TRBV24-1 and TRBJ2-3, with 9 bases that match TRBD2. CDR1 and CDR2 from the germline V gene are KGHDR and SFDVKD. J lost 7 bases, V lost 1 base, and 8 bases had no gene match. This CDR3 region has 16 residues. The CDR3 DNA is TGTGCCACCAGTGATTTTGGCAGCGGGAGGTTATATACGCAGTATTTT. Amino acid sequence: CATSDFGSGRLYTQYF.

There are a few counts of this clone. The chain links TRBV6-6 to TRBJ1-2; 8 positions agree with TRBD1. Trimming took 6 bases from V and 3 from J; bases not matched to a gene: 9. This CDR3 comprises 15 residues. Germline assignment: CDR1 MNHNY and CDR2 SVGAGI (reference sequence). Written as DNA, the CDR3 is TGTGCCAGCAGCGGGCGTGAGACAGGGGACTATGGCTACACCTTC. Residues: CASSGRETGDYGYTF.

The J gene is TRBJ1-5, the V gene TRBV3-1 (or the pseudogene TRBV3-2); 9 positions match TRBD1. The length of the CDR3 is 15 residues. The germline CDR1 and CDR2 sequences are LGHDT and YNNKEL (reference sequence). J lost 3 bases, V lost 4 bases, and 4 bases had no gene match. The CDR3 is CASSPTGGDNQPQHF. The CDR3 DNA sequence: TGTGCCAGCAGCCCGACAGGGGGAGACAATCAGCCCCAGCATTTT.

V usage is TRBV6-5 and J usage is TRBJ2-7; D is possibly TRBD1 (6 bases). The CDR3 consists of 16 residues. V was trimmed by 6 bases and J by 1 base, leaving 19 bases between them. Germline CDR1 MNHEY, CDR2 SVGAGI. CDR3 in amino acids: CASSYGIQGSSYEQYF. CDR3 bases: TGTGCCAGCAGCTACGGTATACAGGGATCATCCTACGAGCAGTACTTC.

The V call is TRBV27, the J call TRBJ1-5; D is perhaps TRBD1 (6 bases). Trimming stripped 9 bases from V and 2 bases from J, with 11 bases between. Germline CDR1 and CDR2: MNHEY and SMNVEV (reference sequence). This CDR3 region has 13 residues. CDR3 amino acids: CASKKGGNQPQHF. Here the CDR3 DNA reads TGTGCCAGTAAGAAGGGGGGCAATCAGCCCCAGCATTTT.

This clone showed up just once. The chain couples TRBV6-2 or TRBV6-3 to TRBJ2-1, with TRBD2 matching 8 bases. Germline assignment: CDR1 MNHEY and CDR2 SVGEGT. This CDR3 has 17 residues. J was trimmed by 1 base and V by 6 bases; bases with no gene match: 11. The CDR3 coding sequence is TGTGCCAGCAGCCCTAGCGGGCGGTTGGGGTCCTACAATGAGCAGTTCTTC. Translating gives CASSPSGRLGSYNEQFF.

The chain joins TRBV5-6 to TRBJ1-5; 8 nucleotides align to TRBD1. V was pared by 3 bases and J by 1 base, with 3 bases of the junction left unmatched. From germline, CDR1 is SGHDT and CDR2 YYEEEE. CDR3 length equals 15 residues. Here the CDR3 reads CASSSGGASNQPQHF. DNA for the CDR3: TGTGCCAGCAGCTCAGGGGGCGCGAGCAATCAGCCCCAGCATTTT.

The chain uses TRBV4-1 and TRBJ1-3; D gene uncertain. V shed 0 bases and J shed 0 bases, with 12 bases lying between them. The CDR3 is 17 amino acids. Germline V lookup: CDR1 MGHRA, CDR2 YSYEKL. Here the CDR3 reads CASSQDRRTHSGNTIYF. CDR3 nucleotides: TGCGCCAGCAGCCAAGACCGGAGGACCCACTCTGGAAACACCATATATTTT.

This clone has just one count. The rearrangement uses TRBV30 and TRBJ2-1; the D is unclear. The CDR3 runs 11 residues. Trimming cost V 0 bases and J 14 bases, with 11 bases left between them. The germline gives CDR1 GTSNPN, CDR2 SVGIG (reference sequence). As DNA, the CDR3 is TGTGCCTGGAGTGTACCTGGTACAGAGTTCTTC. Protein: CAWSVPGTEFF.

The chain carries TRBV19 and TRBJ2-3, with D maybe TRBD2 (6 bases). The CDR3 has 15 amino acids. Germline assignment: CDR1 LNHDA and CDR2 SQIVND (reference sequence). Trimming removed 5 bases at V and 1 base at J, with 13 bases between. Written as DNA, the CDR3 is TGTGCCAGTAGTGACCGGGACTGGGGCACAGATACGCAGTATTTT. Its protein is CASSDRDWGTDTQYF.

The rearrangement joins TRBV29-1 to TRBJ1-1; D is perhaps TRBD1 (6 bases). Trimming cost V 4 bases and J 8 bases, with 11 bases left between them. The germline CDR1 and CDR2 sequences are SQVTM and ANQGSEA. CDR3 length: 11 amino acids. The CDR3 nucleotides read TGCAGCGTTGCCCCGGACAGAGAAGCTTTCTTT. Protein sequence: CSVAPDREAFF.

This clone was counted a few times. The genes are TRBV27 and TRBJ2-5, with D perhaps TRBD2 (5 bases). This CDR3 has 12 residues. Between the trimmed V and J ends, which lost 3 bases and 4 bases, there was a span of 6 bases. Germline values: CDR1 MNHEY, CDR2 SMNVEV (reference sequence). CDR3 DNA: TGTGCCAGCAGTTTCAGCGGAGAGACCCAGTACTTC. Its protein product is CASSFSGETQYF.

The rearrangement joins TRBV14 to TRBJ2-7; 7 nucleotides agree with TRBD1. V shed 2 bases, J shed 4 bases, and the junction held 14 bases outside the gene matches. CDR3 length: 17 residues. CDR1 is SGHDN, CDR2 FVKESK, per germline. The CDR3 loop is CASSQTRPRQGWYEQYF. CDR3 DNA sequence: TGTGCCAGCAGCCAAACCCGACCGCGACAGGGATGGTACGAGCAGTACTTC. The full variable domain, rest sourced from reference TRBV14 and TRBJ2-7, is EAGVTQFPSHSVIEKGQTVTLRCDPISGHDNLYWYRRVMGKEIKFLLHFVKESKQDESGMPNNRFLAERTGGTYSTLKVQPAELEDSGVYFCASSQTRPRQGWYEQYFGPGTRLTVT.

This chain uses TRBV18 with TRBJ1-1; maybe TRBD1 (6 bases). The CDR3 has 14 residues. Germline V gene sequence: CDR1 KGHSH, CDR2 LQKENI. The germline V and J ends were trimmed by 3 bases and 0 bases, with 8 bases remaining between them. The CDR3 DNA reads as TGTGCCAGCTCACCCTCAGGGGTGAACACTGAAGCTTTCTTT. Translated: CASSPSGVNTEAFF.

The chain has TRBV11-3 and TRBJ2-2, with 10 bases identical to TRBD2. Germline V gene lookup returns CDR1 SGHNT and CDR2 YENEEA. Germline trimming cut 4 bases from V and 0 bases from J; bases unmatched to any gene: 8. There are 18 residues in the CDR3. The CDR3: CASSSFPLAGANTGELFF. Written as DNA, the CDR3 is TGTGCCAGCAGCTCCTTCCCTCTAGCGGGAGCGAACACCGGGGAGCTGTTTTTT. The whole variable domain, filled in from reference TRBV11-3 and TRBJ2-2, reads EAGVVQSPRYKIIEKKQPVAFWCNPISGHNTLYWYLQNLGQGPELLIRYENEEAVDDSQLPKDRFSAERLKGVDSTLKIQPAELGDSAVYLCASSSFPLAGANTGELFFGEGSRLTVL.

V is TRBV7-2 and J is TRBJ2-1; D is perhaps TRBD2 (7 bases). There are 17 residues in the CDR3. Trimming left V 5 bases short and J 0 bases short, with 17 bases between. Germline lookup yields CDR1 SGHTA and CDR2 FQGNSA. The CDR3 sequence is CASSPRGGGSSYNEQFF. CDR3 sequence (DNA): TGTGCCAGCAGCCCCAGGGGAGGCGGGAGCTCCTACAATGAGCAGTTCTTC.